A single sample gave rise to the 21 T cell receptor beta chains below, sequenced in a study of control samples from healthy donors and cancer patients. Here immunoSEQ multiplex PCR was the method, and the copy in TCRdb shows in-frame clones only, minus some. The table lists 50,000 or so clones, approximately 94% of them singletons. The sample consisted of blood. Every receptor here comes from a young woman in good health.

The chain joins TRBV4-1 to TRBJ1-5; tentative D call: TRBD1 (5 bases). Trimming shortened V by 1 base and J by 5 bases, and 9 bases separated the two germline ends. The CDR3 has 14 residues. The germline V gene has CDR1 MGHRA and CDR2 YSYEKL. CDR3 DNA: TGCGCCAGCAGCCAAGGGGTGGGGGATCAGCCCCAGCATTTT. It translates to CASSQGVGDQPQHF.

The rearrangement joins TRBV2 to TRBJ1-2, with 7 bases aligning to TRBD1. Trimming took 3 bases from V and 6 from J; bases not matched to a gene: 4. CDR3 length: 13 amino acids. Germline V lookup: CDR1 SNHLY, CDR2 FYNNEI. CDR3 nucleotides: TGTGCCAGCAGTGAGCAGGGGACAGATGGCTACACCTTC. It specifies CASSEQGTDGYTF.

The J gene is TRBJ1-5, the V gene TRBV6-5; the D gene is possibly TRBD1 (5 bases). The V and J ends lost 8 bases and 0 bases respectively, with 14 bases between them. This CDR3 is built from 15 residues. CDR1 is MNHEY and CDR2 is SVGAGI in the germline V gene. For the CDR3, the DNA is TGTGCCAGCGAGAGGACACCTGATAGCAATCAGCCCCAGCATTTT. Translation: CASERTPDSNQPQHF.

This clone came up once. The chain joins TRBV18 to TRBJ1-1; 7 nucleotides line up with TRBD1. The CDR3 totals 16 residues. The germline gives CDR1 KGHSH, CDR2 LQKENI. V lost 1 base and J lost 1; bases outside the gene matches: 6. The CDR3: CASSPLPGTANTEAFF. The CDR3 bases are TGTGCCAGCTCACCACTGCCCGGGACAGCGAACACTGAAGCTTTCTTT.

The V gene is TRBV3-1 (or the pseudogene TRBV3-2), the J gene TRBJ1-2, with D hard to call. There are 13 residues in the CDR3. Trimming pared 1 base from V and 8 bases from J, leaving 11 bases between. Germline CDR1 and CDR2: LGHDT and YNNKEL (reference sequence). The DNA of the CDR3 is TGTGCCAGCAGCCAAGGTCCCAGCGGGGGCTACACCTTC. It is translated as CASSQGPSGGYTF.

This rearrangement joins TRBV6-6 to TRBJ1-2, with TRBD1 identical over 8 bases. The CDR3 extends over 15 amino acids. Germline-derived CDR1 and CDR2 are MNHNY and SVGAGI (reference sequence). V lost 2 bases, J lost 7 bases, and 9 bases stayed unmatched. The CDR3 DNA reads TGTGCCAGCAGTTACCCAGGGGGCGCGACCTTTGGCTACACCTTC. Encoded protein: CASSYPGGATFGYTF.

The rearrangement links TRBV29-1 to TRBJ2-1; 7 bases agree with TRBD2. The V and J ends lost 3 bases and 7 bases, in that order; junction bases with no gene match: 9. The CDR3 runs 14 residues. Per the germline V gene, CDR1 is SQVTM and CDR2 is ANQGSEA. CDR3 amino acids: CSVDWWGGSNEQFF. Here the CDR3 DNA reads TGCAGCGTTGACTGGTGGGGGGGTTCGAATGAGCAGTTCTTC.

This chain links TRBV6-2 or TRBV6-3 with TRBJ2-3; no clear D gene. V was trimmed by 2 bases and J by 6 bases, leaving 15 bases between them. This CDR3 is built from 15 residues. CDR1 is MNHEY, CDR2 SVGEGT, per germline. The CDR3 DNA is TGTGCCAGCAGTTACCCACATGCCTCACAGGATACGCAGTATTTT. Translation: CASSYPHASQDTQYF.

This chain links TRBV7-6 with TRBJ1-1; 7 nucleotides line up with TRBD1. The germline V gene has CDR1 SGHVS and CDR2 FNYEAQ. The length of the CDR3 is 14 residues. With 7 bases clipped from V and 4 bases from J, the junction kept 9 bases outside the gene matches. For the CDR3, the DNA is TGTGCCAGCAATAAGAAACAGGGGCGCACTGAAGCTTTCTTT. Its translation: CASNKKQGRTEAFF.

The chain employs TRBV12-3 or TRBV12-4 and TRBJ2-2; D is unclear. V was shortened by 5 bases and J by 5 bases, with 9 bases between the two germline ends. This CDR3 region has 13 residues. The CDR3 reads CASSLLGTGELFF. CDR3 coding DNA: TGTGCCAGCAGTCTATTGGGGACCGGGGAGCTGTTTTTT.

The rearrangement joins TRBV18 to TRBJ1-1, with D unclear. The CDR3 is made up of 14 amino acids. The V gene's germline CDR1 is KGHSH and CDR2 LQKENI. V lost 2 bases, J lost 2 bases, and 9 bases lay in between. CDR3 sequence reads: CASSPEITNTEAFF. CDR3 bases: TGTGCCAGCTCACCAGAGATTACCAACACTGAAGCTTTCTTT.

The rearrangement links TRBV10-3 to TRBJ2-3; tentative D call: TRBD2 (5 bases). The CDR3 totals 12 residues. V was clipped by 8 bases and J by 3 bases, with 9 bases between them. Germline assignment: CDR1 ENHRY and CDR2 SYGVKD. DNA for the CDR3: TGTGCCATCGGCGGCGGGACAGATACGCAGTATTTT. This codes for CAIGGGTDTQYF.

This clone showed up just once. The chain uses TRBV7-3 and TRBJ2-1, with 10 nucleotides matching TRBD1. CDR1 SGHTA and CDR2 FQGTGA come from the germline V gene. The ends lost 0 bases at V and 5 bases at J; junction bases unmatched: 13. CDR3 length equals 19 residues. The CDR3 coding sequence is TGTGCCAGCAGCTTAACTTTCACCGGGGACAGGGGTTATAACAATGAGCAGTTCTTC. The encoded protein is CASSLTFTGDRGYNNEQFF.

The chain recombines TRBV7-9 with TRBJ1-3; a possible D gene is TRBD1 (6 bases). This CDR3 spans 15 amino acids. Trimming cost V 6 bases and J 0 bases, with 12 bases left between them. CDR1 and CDR2 (germline): SEHNR, FQNEAQ (reference sequence). The CDR3 is CASRTTRGSGNTIYF. The DNA for the CDR3 is TGTGCCAGCAGAACAACCAGGGGCTCTGGAAACACCATATATTTT.

This chain connects TRBV5-8 to TRBJ2-3; D ambiguous. The V and J ends lost 1 base and 1 base respectively, with 7 bases between them. Per the germline V gene, CDR1 is SGHTS and CDR2 is YDEGEE. CDR3 length: 14 residues. The CDR3 reads CASSLRAGTDTQYF. CDR3 nucleotides: TGTGCCAGCAGCTTGAGAGCCGGCACAGATACGCAGTATTTT.

This clone was recorded once. This chain uses TRBV18 with TRBJ1-5; 9 bases agree with TRBD1. Germline trimming cut 3 bases from V and 6 bases from J; bases unmatched to any gene: 6. Germline lookup yields CDR1 KGHSH and CDR2 LQKENI. This CDR3 has 15 amino acids. CDR3 sequence (DNA): TGTGCCAGCTCACCGGGACAGGGAATTCGTCAGCCCCAGCATTTT. Encoded protein: CASSPGQGIRQPQHF.

The genes are TRBV10-1 and TRBJ2-1; D unresolved. Germline V CDR1 and CDR2: WNHNN, SYGVQD (reference sequence). The CDR3 runs to 14 residues. The germline V and J ends were trimmed by 5 bases and 2 bases, with 10 bases remaining between them. The CDR3 loop is CASSPVRPYNEQFF. CDR3 sequence (DNA): TGCGCCAGCAGTCCCGTACGGCCCTACAATGAGCAGTTCTTC.

The chain joins TRBV7-8 to TRBJ1-1, with D possibly being TRBD1 (5 bases). The CDR3 runs to 15 residues. Germline lookup yields CDR1 SGHVS and CDR2 FQNEAQ. V lost 2 bases, J lost 3 bases, and 13 bases lay in between. CDR3 nucleotide sequence: TGTGCCAGCAGCTTATCGGCCCAGGGTTACACTGAAGCTTTCTTT. Amino acid sequence: CASSLSAQGYTEAFF.

The rearrangement uses TRBV5-1 and TRBJ1-1, with a tentative D call TRBD1 (5 bases). Trimming left V 4 bases short and J 0 bases short, with 10 bases between. This CDR3 comprises 14 residues. Germline V gene data show CDR1 as SGHRS and CDR2 as YFSETQ. CDR3 sequence reads: CASSRDSLNTEAFF. The CDR3 coding sequence is TGCGCCAGCAGCCGCGACAGTCTGAACACTGAAGCTTTCTTT.

The gene calls are TRBV5-1 and TRBJ1-1; D perhaps matches TRBD1 (6 bases). V lost 1 base to trimming and J lost 1 base, with 11 bases between them. The CDR3 length is 15 residues. Germline CDR1 SGHRS, CDR2 YFSETQ. The CDR3, as DNA: TGCGCCAGCAGCTTGTCAGGGGTGGGGAACACTGAAGCTTTCTTT. Translated, it gives CASSLSGVGNTEAFF. The full variable domain, its missing parts supplied by reference TRBV5-1 and TRBJ1-1, is KAGVTQTPRYLIKTRGQQVTLSCSPISGHRSVSWYQQTPGQGLQFLFEYFSETQRNKGNFPGRFSGRQFSNSRSEMNVSTLELGDSALYLCASSLSGVGNTEAFFGQGTRLTVV.

A few counts support this clone. The CDR3 sequence: CASRSTAWEGPAEAFF. The CDR3 DNA reads as TGTGCCAGCAGGTCGACCGCATGGGAGGGCCCCGCTGAAGCTTTCTTT. The chain is built from TRBV4-2 and TRBJ1-1; D gene uncertain. V lost 6 bases and J 6 bases, leaving 23 bases between the germline ends. Germline CDR1 LGHNA, CDR2 YNFKEQ. The CDR3 consists of 16 residues.